Detailed here is one TCR beta chain. What it binds is not known. Rearranged V-D-J TRB sequences were amplified with a mixed TRB-A/B primer pool. TCRdb recomputed calls from the multiplex PCR reads with MiXCR, one row per CDR3 protein. The sample gives about 1,600 distinct CDR3 sequences, roughly 21% of which show up once; around 68% is in the top ten. The data originate from a study of T cell repertoires in aging, cancer and after chemotherapy. Study results and limitations: Healthy donors lost TCR diversity with age mainly through richness, cancer patients through richness and evenness. Age-matched healthy donors had significantly more diverse, less clonal blood TCR repertoires than untreated cancer patients.

The template was genomic DNA from peripheral blood, not RNA. CDR3 length: 15 residues. The germline CDR1 and CDR2 sequences are SNHLY and FYNNEI. V shed 2 bases and J shed 4 bases, with 12 bases lying between them. The sample comprised blood. This chain uses TRBV2 with TRBJ2-1; D remains unclear. The clonotype was recovered from a human donor with a solid tumor. The CDR3 DNA reads TGTGCCAGCAGTGAAAGGTCTATCTTTTACAATGAGCAGTTCTTC. Translation: CASSERSIFYNEQFF.